This T cell receptor beta chain was found in a study of PD-L1 blockade in urothelial cancer. Study as a whole: It was at some point between 2013 and 2014 that patients started atezolizumab at 1,200 mg intravenously every 3 weeks. Timepoints chosen for blood analysis were 3 weeks (second dose) and 6 weeks after treatment start.

CDR1 is LNHDA, CDR2 SQIVND, per germline (reference sequence). V lost 10 bases and J lost 0; bases outside the gene matches: 7. The CDR3 extends over 16 amino acids. Method: immunoSEQ multiplex PCR; TCRdb's copy keeps in-frame clones and lacks some. The sample records 50,000 or so clones, about 87% being singletons. The source of this sequence is a middle-aged man with urothelial cancer. The gene calls are TRBV19 and TRBJ2-6; 9 bases are shared with TRBD1. This material consisted of PBMCs, taken around atezolizumab (anti-PD-L1) treatment. The CDR3 DNA sequence: TGTGCCACTCGGACAGGGGCTATCTCTGGGGCCAACGTCCTGACTTTC. This codes for CATRTGAISGANVLTF.